The 27 T cell receptor beta chains presented below share a single source sample, sequenced in a study of Graves' ophthalmopathy and Graves' hyperthyroidism. Amplification of the TCR beta CDR3 regions used RNA transcripts (as template). The authors performed first-round RT-PCR with HTBI primers and then a second-round multiplex PCR. Each CDR3 protein is one row after TCRdb ran MiXCR on the multiplex PCR reads. Of some 240,000 distinct CDR3 sequences listed, about 46% are singletons. Sample: peripheral blood. The source of these receptors is an adult man with Graves' ophthalmopathy.

This clonotype has a handful of counts. The chain joins TRBV19 to TRBJ1-1; D unresolved. The V gene's germline CDR1 is LNHDA and CDR2 SQIVND (reference sequence). V gave up 0 bases and J gave up 10 bases, with 9 bases separating them. The CDR3 is made up of 12 amino acids. Here the CDR3 DNA reads TGTGCCAGTAGTATAGATCGGAGCGGAGCTTTCTTT. It translates to CASSIDRSGAFF.

V gene TRBV7-3 combines with J gene TRBJ2-1; maybe TRBD1 (6 bases). The CDR3 has 18 residues. V was clipped by 2 bases and J by 6 bases, with 23 bases between them. CDR1 is SGHTA and CDR2 is FQGTGA in the germline V gene. CDR3 coding DNA: TGTGCCAGCAGCTTATGGGCCCTTAATTCACAGGGATTCAATGAGCAGTTCTTC. Protein product: CASSLWALNSQGFNEQFF.

This clonotype has just one count. The chain is built from TRBV12-3 or TRBV12-4 and TRBJ2-5; 10 bases are shared with TRBD1. After removal of 5 bases from V and 11 bases from J, the junction contained 17 bases not matched to a gene. The CDR3 has 16 residues. The CDR3 region is CASSPRTGGRADTQYF. CDR3 coding DNA: TGTGCCAGCAGTCCTCGGACAGGGGGTCGGGCAGATACGCAGTACTTC.

A word on this clonotype: An end of the junction differs from the germline gene, which may be a read error. This chain joins TRBV10-3 and TRBJ1-1, with D perhaps matching TRBD1 (6 bases). CDR3 length: 16 amino acids. Germline CDR1 and CDR2: ENHRY and SYGVKD. The CDR3 region has the DNA TGTGCCATCAGTGAGTATATGGGGGGCGTAGACACTAAAGCTTTCTTT. This sequence encodes CAISEYMGGVDTKAFF.

The CDR3 DNA sequence: TGTGCCATCAGGCGCGGGGGAGGGGAGACCCAGTACTTC. This encodes CAIRRGGGETQYF. V gene TRBV10-3 combines with J gene TRBJ2-5; TRBD2 agrees at 7 bases. The CDR3 is made up of 13 amino acids. Germline V gene sequence: CDR1 ENHRY, CDR2 SYGVKD. J was trimmed by 5 bases and V by 6 bases; bases with no gene match: 6.

The rearrangement joins TRBV7-9 to TRBJ1-2; perhaps TRBD1 as D (5 bases). CDR1 is SEHNR and CDR2 is FQNEAQ in the germline V gene (reference sequence). The CDR3 is 15 amino acids. V shed 2 bases and J shed 4 bases, with 14 bases lying between them. CDR3 amino acids: CASSLLGEGTYGYTF. CDR3 nucleotide sequence: TGTGCCAGCAGCTTACTAGGCGAGGGGACCTATGGCTACACCTTC.

The chain is built from TRBV9 and TRBJ2-7; the D gene is possibly TRBD1 (6 bases). Germline V gene lookup returns CDR1 SGDLS and CDR2 YYNGEE. Between the trimmed V and J ends, which lost 9 bases and 5 bases, there was a span of 15 bases. CDR3 length: 12 residues. CDR3 protein: CATQGTGDEQYF. CDR3 nucleotide sequence: TGTGCCACGCAGGGGACGGGCGACGAGCAGTACTTC.

The table lists this clonotype with many counts. The V call is TRBV15, the J call TRBJ1-1, with D uncertain. Germline V CDR1 and CDR2: LNHNV, YYDKDF (reference sequence). V gave up 0 bases and J gave up 6 bases, with 14 bases separating them. This CDR3 comprises 15 residues. The CDR3 protein is CATSRDLLGSAEAFF. The DNA of the CDR3 is TGTGCCACCAGCAGAGATCTGTTGGGGAGCGCTGAAGCTTTCTTT. Together with reference TRBV15 and TRBJ1-1, the CDR3 gives the full variable domain: DAMVIQNPRYQVTQFGKPVTLSCSQTLNHNVMYWYQQKSSQAPKLLFHYYDKDFNNEADTPDNFQSRRPNTSFCFLDIRSPGLGDTAMYLCATSRDLLGSAEAFFGQGTRLTVV.

This clonotype was recorded a few times. The chain recombines TRBV29-1 with TRBJ2-7, with D unresolved. The V gene lost 1 base and the J gene lost 4 bases, with 11 bases spanning the gap. The CDR3 runs to 13 residues. Germline CDR1 reads SQVTM; CDR2 reads ANQGSEA. CDR3 loop: CSVEVPGPYEQYF. The CDR3 DNA is TGCAGCGTTGAAGTCCCAGGTCCTTACGAGCAGTACTTC.

With respect to this clonotype: One end of the junction varies from germline; a read error may be responsible. The chain links TRBV4-1 to TRBJ2-5, with D unresolved. The CDR3 consists of 14 residues. Per the germline V gene, CDR1 is MGHRA and CDR2 is YSYEKL. As DNA, the CDR3 is TGTGCCAGCAGTCCGCTGATGGACCAAGAGACCCAGTACTTC. This translates into CASSPLMDQETQYF.

Comment on this clonotype: The junction shows a germline mismatch at one end, possibly a read error. The chain recombines TRBV7-9 with TRBJ2-7; TRBD2 matches 8 bases. Per germline, CDR1 SEHNR and CDR2 FQNEAQ (reference sequence). The CDR3 extends over 15 amino acids. The DNA for the CDR3 is TGTGCCAGCAGCTTGCTCCTTGCGGGAGGTGTCGAGCGGTACTTC. The encoded protein is CASSLLLAGGVERYF.

This CDR3 reads CSMRQGATQETQYF. The CDR3 DNA sequence: TGCAGCATGAGACAGGGGGCGACGCAAGAGACCCAGTACTTC. J is TRBJ2-5 and V is TRBV29-1; the match to TRBD1 covers 10 bases. V dropped 8 bases and J dropped 2; count of bases not matched to a gene: 8. The CDR3 spans 14 residues. CDR1 and CDR2 (germline): SQVTM, ANQGSEA. The full variable domain, in which reference TRBV29-1 and TRBJ2-5 provide the parts outside the CDR3, is SAVISQKPSRDICQRGTSLTIQCQVDSQVTMMFWYRQQPGQSLTLIATANQGSEATYESGFVIDKFPISRPNLTFSTLTVSNMSPEDSSIYLCSMRQGATQETQYFGPGTRLLVL.

This clonotype has just a few counts. This chain links TRBV29-1 with TRBJ1-1, with D perhaps TRBD1 (5 bases). Trimming removed 6 bases from V and 0 bases from J, with 20 bases in between. The length of the CDR3 is 16 residues. CDR1 and CDR2 (germline): SQVTM, ANQGSEA. The CDR3 is CSVQGVRGYLNTEAFF. CDR3 nucleotides: TGCAGCGTCCAAGGGGTAAGAGGCTACCTGAACACTGAAGCTTTCTTT.

This rearrangement joins TRBV20-1 to TRBJ2-1, with 11 bases matching TRBD2. This CDR3 contains 16 residues. Per the germline V gene, CDR1 is DFQATT and CDR2 is SNEGSKA (reference sequence). V lost 5 bases, J lost 3 bases, and 9 bases stayed unmatched. The CDR3 nucleotides read TGCAGTGCTCCCCTCCCTGGACTAGCGGGCTACAATGAGCAGTTCTTC. Translating it yields CSAPLPGLAGYNEQFF.

V is TRBV13 and J is TRBJ2-7, with 7 bases that match TRBD2. V dropped 5 bases and J dropped 2; count of bases not matched to a gene: 6. The CDR3 has 14 residues. Germline CDR1 reads PRHDT; CDR2 reads FYEKMQ (reference sequence). The CDR3 bases are TGTGCCAGCAGCATCGGACTAGACCCCTACGAGCAGTACTTC. Protein sequence: CASSIGLDPYEQYF. Based on the CDR3 plus reference TRBV13 and TRBJ2-7, the full variable domain is AAGVIQSPRHLIKEKRETATLKCYPIPRHDTVYWYQQGPGQDPQFLISFYEKMQSDKGSIPDRFSAQQFSDYHSELNMSSLELGDSALYFCASSIGLDPYEQYFGPGTRLTVT.

V is TRBV20-1 and J is TRBJ1-1; 7 positions match TRBD1. This CDR3 has 14 residues. Trimming took 4 bases from V and 2 from J; bases not matched to a gene: 7. Germline CDR1 is DFQATT and CDR2 is SNEGSKA (reference sequence). The CDR3 DNA reads TGCAGTGCTAATAAGGGGGCCTTAAACACTGAAGCTTTCTTT. Amino acid sequence: CSANKGALNTEAFF.

The rearrangement uses TRBV2 and TRBJ2-2; D may match TRBD1 or TRBD2 (5 bases each). The germline V gene encodes CDR1 SNHLY and CDR2 FYNNEI. The V and J ends lost 6 bases and 8 bases respectively, with 16 bases between them. This CDR3 is 14 amino acids long. DNA of the CDR3: TGTGCCAGCAGGGGGACCGAGGGCACTGGGGAGCTGTTTTTT. This translates into CASRGTEGTGELFF.

This rearrangement joins TRBV7-9 to TRBJ1-2; 8 nucleotides agree with TRBD1. The germline gives CDR1 SEHNR, CDR2 FQNEAQ (reference sequence). The CDR3 runs to 16 residues. V shed 10 bases, J shed 1 base, and the junction held 14 bases outside the gene matches. The CDR3 region is CATRRDRGDYNYGYTF. CDR3 DNA: TGTGCCACCCGTCGAGACAGGGGCGATTATAACTATGGCTACACCTTC. The whole variable domain, remainder taken from reference TRBV7-9 and TRBJ1-2, is DTGVSQNPRHKITKRGQNVTFRCDPISEHNRLYWYRQTLGQGPEFLTYFQNEAQLEKSRLLSDRFSAERPKGSFSTLEIQRTEQGDSAMYLCATRRDRGDYNYGYTFGSGTRLTVV.

The rearrangement joins TRBV2 to TRBJ1-2; D gene ambiguous. CDR3 length: 11 amino acids. Trimming cost V 6 bases and J 7 bases, with 9 bases left between them. CDR1 and CDR2 (germline): SNHLY, FYNNEI. CDR3 amino acids: CASRQGPGYTF. The DNA of the CDR3 is TGTGCCAGCAGACAAGGGCCTGGCTACACCTTC. Drawing the rest from reference TRBV2 and TRBJ1-2, the complete variable domain is EPEVTQTPSHQVTQMGQEVILRCVPISNHLYFYWYRQILGQKVEFLVSFYNNEISEKSEIFDDQFSVERPDGSNFTLKIRSTKLEDSAMYFCASRQGPGYTFGSGTRLTVV.

In this sample, this clonotype turned up a few times. The CDR3 DNA is TGTGCCAGCAGCTTACAACAGGGGTACTACGAGCAGTACTTC. Amino acid sequence: CASSLQQGYYEQYF. The J gene is TRBJ2-7, the V gene TRBV6-2 or TRBV6-3, with TRBD1 matching 7 bases. Germline V CDR1 and CDR2: MNHEY, SVGEGT. The CDR3 runs 14 residues. The V gene end was trimmed by 6 bases and the J gene end by 3 bases; junction bases not matched to a gene: 8.

The J gene is TRBJ2-7, the V gene TRBV7-9, with no clear D. The CDR3 consists of 10 residues. V was cut by 5 bases and J by 6 bases, with 5 bases left in between. The germline V gene encodes CDR1 SEHNR and CDR2 FQNEAQ (reference sequence). The CDR3 DNA follows: TGTGCCAGCAGCCGCCCCGAGCAGTACTTC. Protein sequence: CASSRPEQYF.

The chain recombines TRBV12-3 or TRBV12-4 with TRBJ2-5; 9 nucleotides align to TRBD1. The CDR3 is 15 amino acids. Losses at the gene ends were 6 bases for V and 4 bases for J; bases not matched to a gene: 9. CDR3 nucleotide sequence: TGTGCCAGCAGCCGATGGGGACAGGGAGCAGAGACCCAGTACTTC. Its translation is CASSRWGQGAETQYF.

This clonotype was seen at least ten times. The chain recombines TRBV20-1 with TRBJ2-5; either TRBD1 or TRBD2 may fit D (5 bases each). The CDR3 contains 13 residues. V was trimmed by 1 base and J by 5 bases, leaving 11 bases between them. The V gene's germline CDR1 is DFQATT and CDR2 SNEGSKA (reference sequence). For the CDR3, the DNA is TGCAGTGCTAGAGTGTGGGGGTACGAGACCCAGTACTTC. Residues: CSARVWGYETQYF.

This clonotype was recorded at least ten times. This chain joins TRBV5-1 and TRBJ1-2, with 7 bases matching TRBD1. V gave up 0 bases and J gave up 7 bases; unmatched junction bases: 6. The V gene's germline CDR1 is SGHRS and CDR2 YFSETQ. The CDR3 consists of 14 residues. This CDR3 is CASSLGQQGSGYTF. As DNA, the CDR3 is TGCGCCAGCAGCTTGGGCCAACAGGGGTCTGGCTACACCTTC.

Here the CDR3 reads CSARPTQGREQYF. The CDR3, as DNA: TGCAGTGCTAGGCCCACACAGGGGCGGGAGCAGTACTTC. This chain links TRBV20-1 with TRBJ2-7; 7 positions agree with TRBD1. The CDR3 is 13 residues long. V trimming: 3 bases; J trimming: 7 bases; junction bases outside the gene matches: 9. Per germline, CDR1 DFQATT and CDR2 SNEGSKA (reference sequence).

The rearrangement uses TRBV10-3 and TRBJ1-2; D is possibly TRBD1 (5 bases). Germline CDR1 ENHRY, CDR2 SYGVKD. V gave up 3 bases and J gave up 5 bases, with 13 bases separating them. This CDR3 comprises 14 residues. In DNA form, the CDR3 reads TGTGCCATCAGTGAAGGGGCATCGGGATATGGCTACACCTTC. Protein sequence: CAISEGASGYGYTF.

This sequence joins TRBV7-9 and TRBJ2-7; the D gene is possibly TRBD2 (5 bases). V shed 3 bases and J shed 0 bases, with 9 bases lying between them. This CDR3 contains 14 residues. Germline-derived CDR1 and CDR2 are SEHNR and FQNEAQ (reference sequence). CDR3 sequence reads: CASSFGVISYEQYF. For the CDR3, the DNA is TGTGCCAGCAGCTTCGGGGTGATCTCCTACGAGCAGTACTTC.